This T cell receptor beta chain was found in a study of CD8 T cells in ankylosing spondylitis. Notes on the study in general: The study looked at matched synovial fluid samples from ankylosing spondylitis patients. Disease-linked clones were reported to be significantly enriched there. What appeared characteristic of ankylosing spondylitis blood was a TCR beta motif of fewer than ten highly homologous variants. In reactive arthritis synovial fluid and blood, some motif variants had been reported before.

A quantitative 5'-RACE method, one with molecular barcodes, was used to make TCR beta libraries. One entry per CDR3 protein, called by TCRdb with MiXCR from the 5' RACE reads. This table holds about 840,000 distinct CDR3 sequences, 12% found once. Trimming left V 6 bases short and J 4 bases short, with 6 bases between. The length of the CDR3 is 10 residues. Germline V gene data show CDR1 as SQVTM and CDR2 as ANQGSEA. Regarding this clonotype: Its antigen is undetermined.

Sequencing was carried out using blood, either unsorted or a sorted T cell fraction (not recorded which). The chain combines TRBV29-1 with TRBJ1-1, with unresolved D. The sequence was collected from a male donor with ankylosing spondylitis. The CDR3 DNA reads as TGCAGCGTAATGAGCACTGAAGCTTTCTTT. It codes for CSVMSTEAFF.